This TCR beta chain originates from a study of blood T cells in healthy people across ages. Study at large: Through template switching, about one barcoded beta molecule was captured per two T cells, as measured in model experiments. Study results and caveats: Expanded clonotype shifts may have been confounded, as the donors had an unknown CMV status.

Each sample gave at least 6.5 million isolated PBMCs. Of note for this clonotype: Its matching antigen is unknown.

Primed by a sample-barcoded 5' primer and a J-beta primer mix, a second PCR proceeded for 7 to 11 cycles. A single record per CDR3 protein comes from TCRdb applying MiXCR to the 5' RACE reads. The sample lists hundreds of thousands of distinct CDR3 sequences; about 26% were seen once. The data were also submitted as part of a second study, on T cells of mothers and their children.

The clonotype originates from a boy aged 2 to 10 in good health. The sample taken for sequencing was blood.

The CDR3 region is CASSVETQGEAFF. CDR3 sequence (DNA): TGTGCCAGCAGCGTAGAAACGCAGGGTGAAGCTTTCTTT. The chain has TRBV9 and TRBJ1-1; perhaps TRBD1 as D (5 bases). In germline, CDR1 is SGDLS, CDR2 YYNGEE. V lost 0 bases and J 7 bases, leaving 10 bases between the germline ends. This CDR3 spans 13 amino acids.